Given below is one T cell receptor (beta chain) in context. Its antigen is undetermined. The sample belongs to a study of CXCR3-negative and CXCR3-positive naive CD8 T cells. In preparing the TRB cDNA libraries, 5' RACE with UMI labels was used. TCRdb reprocessed the 5' RACE reads and stores each CDR3 protein as one record, lacking DNA. The specimen's table records 70,000 to 100,000 distinct CDR3 sequences. General study results and limits: With surface CD5 comparable between naive subsets, TCR strength was estimated using properties derived from the TRB CDR3.

Sequenced: naive CXCR3- CD8+ T cells from blood. The subset here: CD45RO-CCR7+CD27+CD95- naive CD8+ T cells lacking CXCR3 (TNR3-). This sequence was found in a human donor in good health. Some clones in this sample may be carry-over from other donors' samples.

This CDR3 is CASSLYNPYNEQFF. This chain joins TRBV28 and TRBJ2-1. Per the germline V gene, CDR1 is MDHEN and CDR2 is SYDVKM. The CDR3 spans 14 residues.